Shown below are 21 T cell receptor beta chains from a single sample sequenced in a study of control samples from healthy donors and cancer patients. Clones were sequenced by immunoSEQ multiplex PCR, and TCRdb holds only the in-frame ones, with some missing. The table has around 100,000 clones, 90% seen once. Sequencing input: blood. The source of these receptors is a woman between 18 and 29 years old in good health.

The V call is TRBV13, the J call TRBJ2-5; 7 bases are shared with TRBD2. Germline values: CDR1 PRHDT, CDR2 FYEKMQ (reference sequence). V gave up 4 bases and J gave up 5 bases; unmatched junction bases: 7. The CDR3 runs to 14 residues. CDR3 residues: CASSSSGEGETQYF. CDR3 sequence (DNA): TGTGCCAGCAGCTCGAGCGGGGAGGGGGAGACCCAGTACTTC.

Turning to this clone: The conserved phenylalanine or tryptophan is not found at the CDR3 terminus, so this likely reflects a read error. The CDR3 DNA is TGTGCCAGCAGTTCCCTTCCGACAGACGAAGCTTTCCTT. It encodes CASSSLPTDEAFL. V is TRBV27 and J is TRBJ1-1; D is perhaps TRBD1 (5 bases). Germline lookup yields CDR1 MNHEY and CDR2 SMNVEV (reference sequence). The CDR3 is 13 amino acids. Trimming stripped 4 bases from V and 8 bases from J, with 14 bases between.

This chain links TRBV7-9 with TRBJ1-2; D uncertain. Germline assignment: CDR1 SEHNR and CDR2 FQNEAQ (reference sequence). V was cut by 1 base and J by 2 bases, with 11 bases left in between. The CDR3 spans 15 residues. CDR3 nucleotides: TGTGCCAGCAGCTTAGGAAGTCCAGCCAACTATGGCTACACCTTC. Amino acid sequence: CASSLGSPANYGYTF.

The J gene is TRBJ1-1, the V gene TRBV2, with D possibly matching TRBD1 (6 bases). The CDR3 has 13 amino acids. Germline V gene lookup returns CDR1 SNHLY and CDR2 FYNNEI. Trimming removed 8 bases at V and 1 base at J, with 11 bases between. The CDR3 bases are TGTGCCAGCGCTAGGGGGGAGAACACTGAAGCTTTCTTT. Protein sequence: CASARGENTEAFF.

This clone was counted a single time. As DNA, the CDR3 is TGTGCTAGTGGCCCCGGGGGTGGGGACTCCTTTAATGAAAAACTGTTTTTT. It translates to CASGPGGGDSFNEKLFF. The V call is TRBV12-5, the J call TRBJ1-4; perhaps TRBD1 as D (5 bases). Trimming removed 6 bases at V and 4 bases at J, with 21 bases between. This CDR3 comprises 17 residues. Germline V gene sequence: CDR1 LGHNT, CDR2 FRNRAP.

This chain connects TRBV9 to TRBJ1-2; tentative D call: TRBD1 (5 bases). Trimming took 0 bases from V and 5 from J, leaving 14 bases between them. CDR1 and CDR2 (germline): SGDLS, YYNGEE. The CDR3 contains 15 residues. The CDR3 DNA follows: TGTGCCAGCAGCGTAGAATCGGCAGGGCCTTATGGCTACACCTTC. Its protein product is CASSVESAGPYGYTF.

The V and J genes are TRBV29-1 and TRBJ2-1; a possible D gene is TRBD1 (5 bases). Trimming stripped 6 bases from V and 2 bases from J, with 14 bases between. Germline V gene sequence: CDR1 SQVTM, CDR2 ANQGSEA. The length of the CDR3 is 14 residues. The CDR3, as DNA: TGCAGCGTCCTGACAGAAAAGACCTACAATGAGCAGTTCTTC. Residues: CSVLTEKTYNEQFF.

The J gene is TRBJ2-3, the V gene TRBV6-1; 9 nucleotides align to TRBD2. This CDR3 has 18 residues. Per germline, CDR1 MNHNS and CDR2 SASEGT. V gave up 2 bases and J gave up 5 bases; unmatched junction bases: 14. Written as DNA, the CDR3 is TGTGCCAGCAGTGAACGGGGCGGGGCGGGGGGGCCTCTAGATACGCAGTATTTT. Protein sequence: CASSERGGAGGPLDTQYF.

This clone was recorded once. This chain joins TRBV23-1 and TRBJ1-2; maybe TRBD1 (6 bases). TRBV23-1 is designated an ORF whose function remains uncertain. CDR3 size: 14 residues. V shed 4 bases and J shed 0 bases, with 9 bases lying between them. Here the CDR3 reads CASSPTGSNYGYTF. CDR3 nucleotides: TGCGCCAGCAGTCCGACAGGTTCTAACTATGGCTACACCTTC.

The V call is TRBV14, the J call TRBJ2-1; 9 bases match TRBD2. Unmatched junction bases numbered 3, after V lost 4 bases and J lost 5 bases. Germline CDR1 reads SGHDN; CDR2 reads FVKESK. The CDR3 is 14 amino acids. The CDR3 DNA reads TGTGCCAGCAGCCCTTTAGCGGGGGACAATGAGCAGTTCTTC. It specifies CASSPLAGDNEQFF.

This chain connects TRBV6-5 to TRBJ2-1; a possible D gene is TRBD1 (6 bases). Germline V gives CDR1 MNHEY, CDR2 SVGAGI. The V end was cut by 6 bases, the J end by 2 bases, with 14 bases between. The CDR3 has 15 residues. DNA of the CDR3: TGTGCCAGCAGGGAGGACAGCCACCCCTACAATGAGCAGTTCTTC. It specifies CASREDSHPYNEQFF.

The V call is TRBV12-5, the J call TRBJ1-1; the D gene is possibly TRBD1 (6 bases). From germline, CDR1 is LGHNT and CDR2 FRNRAP. With 0 bases removed from V and 7 bases from J, the gap between germline ends came to 15 bases. This CDR3 contains 15 residues. The CDR3: CASGLVLARGIEAFF. For the CDR3, the DNA is TGTGCTAGTGGTTTGGTACTAGCAAGGGGGATTGAAGCTTTCTTT.

V gene TRBV27 combines with J gene TRBJ2-3, with 9 bases identical to TRBD1. CDR1 and CDR2 from the germline V gene are MNHEY and SMNVEV (reference sequence). The CDR3 consists of 16 residues. V dropped 6 bases and J dropped 4; count of bases not matched to a gene: 11. CDR3 sequence reads: CASSLLRDRDPDTQYF. For the CDR3, the DNA is TGTGCCAGCAGCCTACTCCGGGACAGGGATCCAGATACGCAGTATTTT.

J is TRBJ2-7 and V is TRBV6-1; D gene ambiguous. Trimming took off 2 bases at V and 7 bases at J, with 9 bases between the two ends. The CDR3 runs to 12 residues. Germline V gives CDR1 MNHNS, CDR2 SASEGT. CDR3: CASSERRKEQYF. The DNA for the CDR3 is TGTGCCAGCAGTGAAAGGCGTAAAGAGCAGTACTTC.

The genes are TRBV7-8 and TRBJ2-3, with 9 nucleotides matching TRBD1. From germline, CDR1 is SGHVS and CDR2 FQNEAQ. With 4 bases clipped from V and 0 bases from J, the junction kept 5 bases outside the gene matches. The CDR3 is 16 residues long. The CDR3 nucleotides are TGTGCCAGCAGCTCCAAACAGGGGGCTAGCACAGATACGCAGTATTTT. It is translated as CASSSKQGASTDTQYF.

This clone was observed a single time. The CDR3 sequence is CASSPPGQSYSGANVLTF. CDR3 bases: TGTGCCAGCTCACCACCCGGACAGTCTTACTCTGGGGCCAACGTCCTGACTTTC. The V and J genes are TRBV18 and TRBJ2-6; TRBD1 might be the D (6 bases). The germline V and J ends were trimmed by 0 bases and 0 bases, with 12 bases remaining between them. CDR3 length: 18 residues. From germline, CDR1 is KGHSH and CDR2 LQKENI.

This clone was seen once. V and J are TRBV11-2 and TRBJ2-7; D ambiguous. V was cut by 1 base and J by 4 bases, with 5 bases left in between. The CDR3 loop spans 12 amino acids. Germline CDR1 SGHAT, CDR2 FQNNGV. CDR3 DNA: TGTGCCAGCAGCTTAGGACGGTACGAGCAGTACTTC. Translation: CASSLGRYEQYF. The full variable domain, completed using reference TRBV11-2 and TRBJ2-7, is EAGVAQSPRYKIIEKRQSVAFWCNPISGHATLYWYQQILGQGPKLLIQFQNNGVVDDSQLPKDRFSAERLKGVDSTLKIQPAKLEDSAVYLCASSLGRYEQYFGPGTRLTVT.

Regarding this clone: One junction end does not reproduce the germline sequence, and a read error may be involved. V usage is TRBV7-9 and J usage is TRBJ2-3; possibly TRBD1 or TRBD2 for D (5 bases each). The CDR3 is made up of 15 amino acids. CDR1 and CDR2 (germline): SEHNR, FQNEAQ (reference sequence). The CDR3 reads CASSVAWGSTDTQYF. CDR3 DNA sequence: TGTGCCAGCAGCGTAGCGTGGGGGAGCACAGATACGCAGTATTTT. Combining the CDR3 with reference TRBV7-9 and TRBJ2-3 gives the whole variable domain DTGVSQNPRHKITKRGQNVTFRCDPISEHNRLYWYRQTLGQGPEFLTYFQNEAQLEKSRLLSDRFSAERPKGSFSTLEIQRTEQGDSAMYLCASSVAWGSTDTQYFGPGTRLTVL.

This chain joins TRBV15 and TRBJ1-5, with D tentatively TRBD1 (6 bases). Germline CDR1 and CDR2: LNHNV and YYDKDF (reference sequence). The CDR3 sequence is 13 residues long. The germline V and J ends were trimmed by 8 bases and 0 bases, with 8 bases remaining between them. The CDR3 loop is CATGQISNQPQHF. DNA for the CDR3: TGTGCCACCGGACAGATTAGCAATCAGCCCCAGCATTTT.

This chain connects TRBV3-1 (or the pseudogene TRBV3-2) to TRBJ2-1; D is perhaps TRBD2 (7 bases). From germline, CDR1 is LGHDT and CDR2 YNNKEL (reference sequence). The ends were cut back, 4 bases at V and 5 bases at J, with 15 bases in the middle. The CDR3 extends over 15 amino acids. The CDR3 DNA reads TGTGCCAGCAGCCTCCCGGGGGGCCGCGACAATGAGCAGTTCTTC. Its protein is CASSLPGGRDNEQFF.

The V gene is TRBV2, the J gene TRBJ2-1; possibly TRBD1 for D (6 bases). Trimming stripped 9 bases from V and 1 base from J, with 16 bases between. CDR1 SNHLY and CDR2 FYNNEI come from the germline V gene. The CDR3 is 15 residues long. CDR3 region: CASMGQSESYNEQFF. The CDR3 DNA is TGTGCCAGTATGGGACAATCGGAGTCCTACAATGAGCAGTTCTTC. Drawing the rest from reference TRBV2 and TRBJ2-1, the complete variable domain is EPEVTQTPSHQVTQMGQEVILRCVPISNHLYFYWYRQILGQKVEFLVSFYNNEISEKSEIFDDQFSVERPDGSNFTLKIRSTKLEDSAMYFCASMGQSESYNEQFFGPGTRLTVL.